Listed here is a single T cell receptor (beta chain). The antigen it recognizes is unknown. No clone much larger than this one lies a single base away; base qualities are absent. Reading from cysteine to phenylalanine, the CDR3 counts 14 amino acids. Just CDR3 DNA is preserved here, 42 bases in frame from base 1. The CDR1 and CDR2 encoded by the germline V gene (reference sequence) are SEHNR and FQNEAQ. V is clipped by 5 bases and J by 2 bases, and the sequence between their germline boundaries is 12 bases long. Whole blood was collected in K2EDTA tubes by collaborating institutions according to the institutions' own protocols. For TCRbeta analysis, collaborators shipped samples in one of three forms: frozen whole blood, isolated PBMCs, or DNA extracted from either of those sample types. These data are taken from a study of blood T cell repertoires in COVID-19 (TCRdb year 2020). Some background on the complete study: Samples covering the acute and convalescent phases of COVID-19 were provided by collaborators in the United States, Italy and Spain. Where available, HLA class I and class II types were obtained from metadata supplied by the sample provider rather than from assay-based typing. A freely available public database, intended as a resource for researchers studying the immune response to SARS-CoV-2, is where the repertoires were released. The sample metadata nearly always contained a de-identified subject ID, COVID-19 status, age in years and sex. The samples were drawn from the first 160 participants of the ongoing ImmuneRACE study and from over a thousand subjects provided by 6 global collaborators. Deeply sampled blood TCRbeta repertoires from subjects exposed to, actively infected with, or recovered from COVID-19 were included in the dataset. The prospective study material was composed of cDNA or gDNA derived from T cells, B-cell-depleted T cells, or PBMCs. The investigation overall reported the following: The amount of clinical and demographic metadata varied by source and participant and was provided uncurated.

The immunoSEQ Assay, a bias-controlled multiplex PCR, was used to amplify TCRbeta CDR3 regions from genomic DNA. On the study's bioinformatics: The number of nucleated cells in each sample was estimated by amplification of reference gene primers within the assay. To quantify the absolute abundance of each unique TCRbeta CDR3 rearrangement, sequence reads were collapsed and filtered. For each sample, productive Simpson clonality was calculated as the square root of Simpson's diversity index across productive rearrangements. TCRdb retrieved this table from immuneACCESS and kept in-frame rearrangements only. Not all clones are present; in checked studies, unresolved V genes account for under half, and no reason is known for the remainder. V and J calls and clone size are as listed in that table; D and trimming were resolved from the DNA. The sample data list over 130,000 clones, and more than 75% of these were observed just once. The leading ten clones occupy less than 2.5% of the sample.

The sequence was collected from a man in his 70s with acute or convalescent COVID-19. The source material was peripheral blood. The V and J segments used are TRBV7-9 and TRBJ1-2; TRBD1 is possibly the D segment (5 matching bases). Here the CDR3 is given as CASSATGGNYGYTF. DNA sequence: TGTGCCAGCAGCGCTACGGGGGGAAACTATGGCTACACCTTC.